The 11 T cell receptor beta chains below all came from one sample that was sequenced in a study of CD8+ T cells in alopecia areata. Indicated treatment: oral pan-JAK inhibitor, 5-10 mg twice daily. Following extraction, RNA underwent reverse transcription to cDNA, which served as the sequencing template. Data came from immunoSEQ multiplex PCR; TCRdb stores just in-frame clones and leaves some out. This sample has approximately 210,000 clones, with around 43% found just once. The sample consisted of CD4+ T cells sorted from blood, taken at approximately week 36, from a patient treated with tofacitinib. These TCRs come from a human donor with alopecia areata.

The J gene is TRBJ2-7, the V gene TRBV9, with 10 nucleotides matching TRBD2. From germline, CDR1 is SGDLS and CDR2 YYNGEE. V trimming: 0 bases; J trimming: 3 bases; junction bases outside the gene matches: 12. This CDR3 comprises 18 residues. The CDR3 bases are TGTGCCAGCAGCGTAGCGGCTAGCGGGAGCTCCCTTTTCTACGAGCAGTACTTC. Protein product: CASSVAASGSSLFYEQYF. The full variable domain, in which reference TRBV9 and TRBJ2-7 provide the parts outside the CDR3, is DSGVTQTPKHLITATGQRVTLRCSPRSGDLSVYWYQQSLDQGLQFLIQYYNGEERAKGNILERFSAQQFPDLHSELNLSSLELGDSALYFCASSVAASGSSLFYEQYFGPGTRLTVT.

This clone was seen a handful of times. The chain couples TRBV7-9 to TRBJ2-5; weak D call: TRBD2 (5 bases). The CDR3 contains 14 residues. The V and J ends lost 3 bases and 7 bases respectively, with 15 bases between them. Germline assignment: CDR1 SEHNR and CDR2 FQNEAQ (reference sequence). In DNA form, the CDR3 reads TGTGCCAGCAGCTTCGGCGAAAATGGAGGGACCCAGTACTTC. This encodes CASSFGENGGTQYF.

This clone was seen a handful of times. The V call is TRBV7-6, the J call TRBJ2-5; 9 nucleotides align to TRBD2. The junction had 6 bases not matched to a gene; V was cut back by 3 bases and J by 1 base. CDR1 SGHVS and CDR2 FNYEAQ come from the germline V gene. The CDR3 totals 16 residues. CDR3 in amino acids: CASSFGLAGSQETQYF. The CDR3 nucleotides read TGTGCCAGCAGCTTCGGGCTAGCGGGATCCCAAGAGACCCAGTACTTC.

The gene calls are TRBV5-1 and TRBJ2-6; D tentatively reads TRBD1 or TRBD2 (5 bases each). CDR1 is SGHRS, CDR2 YFSETQ, per germline. The V end was cut by 3 bases, the J end by 13 bases, with 8 bases between. The CDR3 totals 11 residues. Here the CDR3 reads CASSSGLVLTF. CDR3 nucleotide sequence: TGCGCCAGCAGCTCGGGGCTAGTCCTGACTTTC.

In this sample, this clone turned up a few times. The junction does not match germline at one end; this may be a read error. The chain has TRBV11-2 and TRBJ2-1, with 9 bases lining up with TRBD2. Germline values: CDR1 SGHAT, CDR2 FQNNGV. The CDR3 contains 13 residues. CDR3 in amino acids: CASTLAGVVEQFF. The DNA of the CDR3 is TGTGCCAGCACCTTAGCGGGAGTGGTTGAGCAGTTCTTC.

In this sample, this clone turned up once. The chain employs TRBV29-1 and TRBJ1-2; 10 nucleotides match TRBD1. This CDR3 is built from 14 residues. V gave up 3 bases and J gave up 4 bases; unmatched junction bases: 5. In germline, CDR1 is SQVTM, CDR2 ANQGSEA. CDR3 protein: CSVDPGQGPYGYTF. The CDR3 bases are TGCAGCGTTGACCCGGGACAGGGGCCCTATGGCTACACCTTC.

This CDR3 reads CASRVTAAGANVLTF. The CDR3 region has the DNA TGTGCCAGCAGAGTTACTGCGGCTGGGGCCAACGTCCTGACTTTC. This rearrangement joins TRBV2 to TRBJ2-6; no reliable D call. The CDR3 sequence is 15 residues long. Germline values: CDR1 SNHLY, CDR2 FYNNEI. V lost 6 bases and J lost 2, with 11 bases in between.

Note on this clone: In the same sample, other DNA sequences code for this CDR3. The chain combines TRBV2 with TRBJ1-1, with 7 bases matching TRBD1. The CDR3 is 13 residues long. Trimming cost V 5 bases and J 2 bases; bases outside gene matches: 2. The germline V gene has CDR1 SNHLY and CDR2 FYNNEI. In DNA, the CDR3 is TGTGCCAGCAGTAGACAGGGAAACACTGAAGCTTTCTTT. Protein sequence: CASSRQGNTEAFF.

This clone came up a few times. The chain links TRBV7-9 to TRBJ2-1; 9 positions agree with TRBD2. This CDR3 is 16 amino acids long. With V trimmed by 3 bases and J by 9 bases, 12 bases remained unmatched. Germline lookup yields CDR1 SEHNR and CDR2 FQNEAQ (reference sequence). The CDR3 region is CASSFRGSGSDSEQFF. CDR3 in DNA: TGTGCCAGCAGCTTTCGAGGTAGCGGGAGCGATAGTGAGCAGTTCTTC.

The J gene is TRBJ2-5, the V gene TRBV7-2; 8 bases line up with TRBD2. The CDR3 contains 16 residues. Germline loops: CDR1 SGHTA, CDR2 FQGNSA. The V segment lost 7 bases and the J segment 1 base; nucleotides outside the gene matches: 11. The CDR3 DNA reads TGTGCCAGCACCCTAGCGGGCTCACACCGCCAAGAGACCCAGTACTTC. Its protein product is CASTLAGSHRQETQYF.

The rearrangement links TRBV30 to TRBJ1-1; no firm D call. Trimming took off 5 bases at V and 6 bases at J, with 13 bases between the two ends. The CDR3 runs to 12 residues. Germline V gene lookup returns CDR1 GTSNPN and CDR2 SVGIG (reference sequence). For the CDR3, the DNA is TGTGCCTGGGGGCGGGTAGTGGCTGAAGCTTTCTTT. Protein sequence: CAWGRVVAEAFF.